The clone carrying this TCR beta chain showed up just a few times. Combining a sample-barcoded 5' primer with a J-beta primer mix, a second PCR ran for roughly 7 to 12 cycles. TCRdb ran MiXCR on the 5' RACE reads and lists one entry per CDR3 protein. The sample holds approximately 1.5 million distinct CDR3 sequences, under 55% seen once. V was clipped by 0 bases and J by 7 bases, with 6 bases between them. CDR3 length: 13 amino acids. Germline CDR1 is MNHEY and CDR2 is SVGAGI. These data belong to a study of blood T cells in healthy people across ages. The TCR was taken from a woman under 30 in good health. The rearrangement uses TRBV6-5 and TRBJ1-4, with D uncertain. Sequencing input: blood. CDR3 sequence reads: CASSYSPGEKLFF. The CDR3 coding sequence is TGTGCCAGCAGTTACTCCCCTGGTGAAAAACTGTTTTTT.